This TCR beta chain was observed in a study of blood T cells in healthy people across ages. CDR3 length: 14 amino acids. Trimming took 1 base from V and 5 from J, leaving 12 bases between them. From germline, CDR1 is LGHDT and CDR2 YNNKEL (reference sequence). Next came a second PCR, run for about 6 to 11 cycles, which used a sample-barcoded 5' primer along with a J-beta primer mix. Each sample provided no less than 2.5 million CDR3-containing paired-end reads. TCRdb itself ran the 5' RACE reads through MiXCR, one entry per CDR3 protein. Here the sample spans hundreds of thousands of distinct CDR3 sequences, around three fifths being singletons.

The sequencing sample was made of blood. The chain has TRBV3-1 and TRBJ2-7; D is unresolved. This TCR came from a man aged 40-50 years in good health. CDR3 DNA: TGTGCCAGCAGCCAAGGCCGCTCGACCCACGAGCAGTACTTC. Amino acids: CASSQGRSTHEQYF.